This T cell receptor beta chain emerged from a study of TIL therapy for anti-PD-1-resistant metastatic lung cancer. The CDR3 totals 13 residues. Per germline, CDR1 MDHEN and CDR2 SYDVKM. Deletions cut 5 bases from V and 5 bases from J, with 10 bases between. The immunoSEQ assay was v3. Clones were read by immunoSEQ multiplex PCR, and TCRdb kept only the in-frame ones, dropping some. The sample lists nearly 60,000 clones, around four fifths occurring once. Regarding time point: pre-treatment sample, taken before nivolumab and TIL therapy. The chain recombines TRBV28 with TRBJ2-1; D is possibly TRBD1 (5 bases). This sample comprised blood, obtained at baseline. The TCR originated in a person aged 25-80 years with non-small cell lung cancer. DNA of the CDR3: TGTGCCAGCAGTGCCGACAGCGACAATGAGCAGTTCTTC. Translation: CASSADSDNEQFF.